This paragraph reports one T cell receptor beta chain. What it binds is not known. The source of the sample is a study of Ad26.COV2.S vaccination and SARS-CoV-2 variants. Study-level information: Sample donor was a member of the COV1001 Ad26.COV2.S trial arm. General observations from the study: Measurements of TCR breadth and depth may have given underestimates of the total T cell responses.

Trimming took off 3 bases at V and 4 bases at J, with 12 bases between the two ends. This CDR3 region has 14 residues. Per germline, CDR1 SNHLY and CDR2 FYNNEI. The treatment was: about 20 received Ad26.COV2.S at low or high dose, single or two shots; roughly five received placebo; per-sample allocation not given. The study sampled participants on day 63 after the first vaccine or placebo injection. An Ad26 vector that expressed Wuhan-strain SARS-CoV-2 spike constituted the vaccine. The method was immunoSEQ multiplex PCR; TCRdb's version includes in-frame clones alone and lacks a portion of them. The table has 400,000 to 450,000 clones, about 93% seen once.

The rearrangement links TRBV2 to TRBJ2-5, with TRBD2 as a possible D gene (5 bases). This clonotype originated in a person aged 18-65 years who received the Ad26.COV2.S COVID-19 vaccine or a placebo. Sample: peripheral blood, taken in a trial of Ad26.COV2.S vaccine versus placebo. Here the CDR3 DNA reads TGTGCCAGCAGTGATTCTAGGGCGGGAGAGACCCAGTACTTC. This encodes CASSDSRAGETQYF. Variable domain in full (rest from reference TRBV2 and TRBJ2-5): EPEVTQTPSHQVTQMGQEVILRCVPISNHLYFYWYRQILGQKVEFLVSFYNNEISEKSEIFDDQFSVERPDGSNFTLKIRSTKLEDSAMYFCASSDSRAGETQYFGPGTRLLVL.